Following are 8 T cell receptor beta chains from one sample sequenced in a study of T cell responses to AZD1222 COVID-19 vaccine. Here immunoSEQ multiplex PCR was the method, and the copy in TCRdb shows in-frame clones only, minus some. The sample records some 130,000 clones, roughly nine tenths being singletons. The starting material was peripheral blood, obtained on day 0 of AZD1222 vaccination. The receptors come from an adult in good health.

CDR3 residues: CASSPRHVSEAFF. The CDR3 coding sequence is TGTGCCAGCAGTCCGCGACACGTCTCTGAAGCTTTCTTT. The chain links TRBV27 to TRBJ1-1; D is unresolved. This CDR3 is built from 13 residues. In germline, CDR1 is MNHEY, CDR2 SMNVEV (reference sequence). With 5 bases removed from V and 6 bases from J, the gap between germline ends came to 13 bases.

This clone was picked up a small number of times. V usage is TRBV5-6 and J usage is TRBJ1-2; 8 positions agree with TRBD1. This CDR3 region has 13 residues. Germline V lookup: CDR1 SGHDT, CDR2 YYEEEE. Trimming at V came to 4 bases and at J to 7 bases, leaving 6 bases not matched to a gene. The CDR3 loop is CASSQDRAGGYTF. The CDR3 DNA follows: TGTGCCAGCAGCCAGGACAGGGCCGGTGGCTACACCTTC.

V is TRBV6-5 and J is TRBJ2-7; D is perhaps TRBD1 (6 bases). The CDR3 runs to 15 residues. Germline assignment: CDR1 MNHEY and CDR2 SVGAGI. Trimming left V 7 bases short and J 3 bases short, with 19 bases between. The CDR3 spells CASKTNRDYRYEQYF. The DNA of the CDR3 is TGTGCCAGCAAAACCAACAGGGATTACCGCTACGAGCAGTACTTC.

In its sample, this clone was seen once. V usage is TRBV7-2 and J usage is TRBJ2-1, with 8 bases identical to TRBD2. Per the germline V gene, CDR1 is SGHTA and CDR2 is FQGNSA. This CDR3 contains 15 residues. J was trimmed by 4 bases and V by 3 bases; bases with no gene match: 5. Here the CDR3 DNA reads TGTGCCAGCAGCTTCGGGAGGGCCGGATACAATGAGCAGTTCTTC. This gives the protein CASSFGRAGYNEQFF. Full variable domain (remainder filled in from reference TRBV7-2 and TRBJ2-1): GAGVSQSPSNKVTEKGKDVELRCDPISGHTALYWYRQSLGQGLEFLIYFQGNSAPDKSGLPSDRFSAERTGGSVSTLTIQRTQQEDSAVYLCASSFGRAGYNEQFFGPGTRLTVL.

This chain links TRBV7-3 with TRBJ2-7; the match to TRBD1 covers 10 bases. This CDR3 has 14 residues. J gave up 4 bases and V 5 bases, and 5 bases lay outside the gene matches. The germline V gene encodes CDR1 SGHTA and CDR2 FQGTGA. The CDR3 DNA is TGTGCCAGCAGCATCGGACAGGGGGATTACGAGCAGTACTTC. It specifies CASSIGQGDYEQYF.

This clone was found once. The chain carries TRBV2 and TRBJ1-2, with 10 bases matching TRBD1. CDR3 length: 15 amino acids. The V gene's germline CDR1 is SNHLY and CDR2 FYNNEI. V was pared by 3 bases and J by 1 base, with 2 bases of the junction left unmatched. The CDR3 region has the DNA TGTGCCAGCAGTGACGACAGGGGGCTTAACTATGGCTACACCTTC. As protein: CASSDDRGLNYGYTF.

This clone showed up just once. The gene calls are TRBV7-9 and TRBJ1-1; no reliable D call. The germline V and J ends were trimmed by 0 bases and 0 bases, with 20 bases remaining between them. Germline loops: CDR1 SEHNR, CDR2 FQNEAQ (reference sequence). The CDR3 sequence is 19 residues long. The CDR3 nucleotides are TGTGCCAGCAGCTTAGCCGGGGTTGGCGGGGTGAGAATGAACACTGAAGCTTTCTTT. Its protein product is CASSLAGVGGVRMNTEAFF.

V is TRBV25-1 and J is TRBJ1-6; possible D gene TRBD1, 5 bases. The CDR3 covers 14 residues. V shed 1 base and J shed 9 bases, with 10 bases lying between them. Germline CDR1 reads MGHDK; CDR2 reads SYGVNS. The CDR3 DNA sequence: TGTGCCAGCAGTGAATGGCAGGGAAGTTCACCCCTCCACTTT. As protein: CASSEWQGSSPLHF.